Below are 2 T cell receptor beta chains sequenced from a single sample in a study of blood T cells in healthy people across ages. Primed by a sample-barcoded 5' primer and a J-beta primer mix, a second PCR proceeded for about 6 to 11 cycles. TCRdb re-called the 5' RACE reads through MiXCR, storing one row per CDR3 protein. The table has some 1,500,000 distinct CDR3 sequences, 35% to 45% seen once; the top ten hold about 4.1%. The sample consisted of blood. The receptors were sampled from a woman aged 18-35 years in good health.

This chain's CDR3 is CASSELAGEYEQYF. DNA for the CDR3: TGTGCCAGCAGTGAGTTAGCGGGGGAATACGAGCAGTACTTC. The V gene is TRBV2, the J gene TRBJ2-4; 9 nucleotides align to TRBD2. With the DNA end fitting TRBJ2-7 better, the J assignment may be wrong. Germline loops: CDR1 SNHLY, CDR2 FYNNEI. This CDR3 has 14 amino acids.

This chain joins TRBV20-1 and TRBJ2-3, with TRBD2 identical over 15 bases. Germline lookup yields CDR1 DFQATT and CDR2 SNEGSKA (reference sequence). The CDR3 sequence is 14 residues long. The V gene end was trimmed by 4 bases and the J gene end by 10 bases; junction bases not matched to a gene: 6. In nucleotides, the CDR3 is TGCAGTGCTACCCGGACTAGCGGGAGGGGTTCGCAGTATTTT. Its translation: CSATRTSGRGSQYF.